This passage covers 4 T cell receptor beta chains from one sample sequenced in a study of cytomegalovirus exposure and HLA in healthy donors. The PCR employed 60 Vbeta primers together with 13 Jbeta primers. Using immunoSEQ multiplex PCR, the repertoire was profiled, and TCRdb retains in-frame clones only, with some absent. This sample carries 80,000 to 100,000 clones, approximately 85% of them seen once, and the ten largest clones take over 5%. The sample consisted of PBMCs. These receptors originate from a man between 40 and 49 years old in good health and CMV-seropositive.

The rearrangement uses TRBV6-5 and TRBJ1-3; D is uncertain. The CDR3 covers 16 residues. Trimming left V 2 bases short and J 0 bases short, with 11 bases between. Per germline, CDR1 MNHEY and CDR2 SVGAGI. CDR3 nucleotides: TGTGCCAGCAGTTACATCCGGCCAGGCTCTGGAAACACCATATATTTT. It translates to CASSYIRPGSGNTIYF.

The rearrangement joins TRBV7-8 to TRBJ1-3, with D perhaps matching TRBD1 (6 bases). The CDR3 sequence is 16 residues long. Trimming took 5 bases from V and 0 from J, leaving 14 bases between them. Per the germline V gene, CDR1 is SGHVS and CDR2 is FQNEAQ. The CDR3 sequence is CASSAQGRLSGNTIYF. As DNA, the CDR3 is TGTGCCAGCAGCGCACAGGGCAGACTCTCTGGAAACACCATATATTTT. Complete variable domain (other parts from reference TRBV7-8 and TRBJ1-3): GAGVSQSPRYKVAKRGQDVALRCDPISGHVSLFWYQQALGQGPEFLTYFQNEAQLDKSGLPSDRFFAERPEGSVSTLKIQRTQQEDSAVYLCASSAQGRLSGNTIYFGEGSWLTVV.

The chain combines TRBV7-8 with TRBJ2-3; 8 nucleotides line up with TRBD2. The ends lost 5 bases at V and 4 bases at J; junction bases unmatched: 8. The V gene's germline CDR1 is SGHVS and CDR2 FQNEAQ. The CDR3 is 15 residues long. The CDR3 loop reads CASSPQRELADTQYF. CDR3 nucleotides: TGTGCCAGCAGCCCCCAGCGGGAGTTGGCAGATACGCAGTATTTT.

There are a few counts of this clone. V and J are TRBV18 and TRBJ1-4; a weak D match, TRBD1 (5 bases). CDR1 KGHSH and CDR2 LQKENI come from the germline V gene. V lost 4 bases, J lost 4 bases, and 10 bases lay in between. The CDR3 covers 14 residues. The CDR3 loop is CASSLSGNNEKLFF. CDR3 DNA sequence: TGTGCCAGCTCACTCTCAGGGAATAATGAAAAACTGTTTTTT.